A single sample is the source of the 2 T cell receptor beta chains below, sequenced in a study of regulatory T cells in long-lasting Graves disease. CDR3-region Arm-PCR and iRepertoire HTBI primers produced the TCR beta libraries. TCRdb fed the multiplex PCR reads into MiXCR, producing one record per CDR3 protein. This table has hundreds of thousands of distinct CDR3 sequences, around 30% appearing once. The time point denotes: persistent/refractory GD, antithyroid drugs over 5 years with positive TRAb. Scientists built the TCR library using RNA that was extracted from PBMCs. Here the sequenced sample was peripheral blood mononuclear cells (PBMCs), taken when the disease was refractory, from a patient treated with antithyroid drugs. Source of these receptors: a female donor with Graves disease.

Worth noting for this clonotype: Possible read error: a much larger clone is one base away. V is TRBV28 and J is TRBJ1-1, with TRBD1 matching 7 bases. Trimming took 8 bases from V and 6 from J; bases not matched to a gene: 12. Germline V CDR1 and CDR2: MDHEN, SYDVKM. The CDR3 sequence is 14 residues long. CDR3 in DNA: TGTGCCAGCGGTCAAACTCGACAGGGATCTGAAGCTTTCTTT. Its translation: CASGQTRQGSEAFF.

The chain recombines TRBV3-1 with TRBJ2-7; D not certain. CDR1 is LGHDT and CDR2 is YNNKEL in the germline V gene (reference sequence). V was pared by 4 bases and J by 8 bases, with 15 bases between. The CDR3 length is 13 residues. The CDR3 nucleotides are TGTGCCAGCAGCCTAGGGCCCCTACCCCAGCAGTACTTC. Translated: CASSLGPLPQQYF.